The TCR beta chain under discussion was sequenced for a study of blood T cell repertoires in COVID-19. CDR1 is SGHAT, CDR2 FQNNGV, per germline. Trimming shortened V by 2 bases and J by 8 bases, and 13 bases separated the two germline ends. This CDR3 contains 15 residues. Assay: immunoSEQ multiplex PCR; the TCRdb copy retains only in-frame clones and omits some. This sample has roughly 200,000 clones, with around 90% found just once. The chain combines TRBV11-2 with TRBJ1-6; possibly TRBD1 for D (5 bases). What was sequenced was peripheral blood. The TCR originated in a middle-aged man with acute or convalescent COVID-19. The CDR3 spells CASSLSRGVDSPLHF. The CDR3 nucleotides are TGTGCCAGCAGCTTAAGTCGGGGGGTCGATTCACCCCTCCACTTT.